These T cell receptor beta chains were read from a single sample in a study of cytomegalovirus exposure and HLA in healthy donors. Profiling relied on immunoSEQ multiplex PCR, and the TCRdb table lists in-frame clones only, not all of them. The table lists 150,000 to 200,000 clones, roughly 80% of them singletons. The sample taken for sequencing was PBMCs. The receptors here all came from a boy younger than 18 in good health and CMV-seronegative. The CDR3 runs from the conserved cysteine through the conserved F or W. The order of the fields is J gene, clone size, V gene, D gene, CDR3 DNA, CDR3 protein. D genes are given only for firm matches. Only part of the rows carry a size: once, few, many, or a class if the clone is expanded.

TRBJ2-3	NA	TRBV7-3	TRBD2	TGTGCCAGCAGCTCTAGCGGGAGGGCCTCGGATACGCAGTATTTT	CASSSSGRASDTQYF
TRBJ1-4	NA	TRBV4-1	TRBD1	TGCGCCAGCAGCCAGGGGACAGGATTACCCTTGGAAAAACTGTTTTTT	CASSQGTGLPLEKLFF
TRBJ2-2	NA	TRBV27	TRBD1	TGTGCCAGCAGTCCATGGGACAGGGACACCGGGGAGCTGTTTTTT	CASSPWDRDTGELFF
TRBJ1-4	once	TRBV2	NA	TGTGCCAGCAGGGTACGGGGGGGGGCAGGTGAAAAACTGTTTTTT	CASRVRGGAGEKLFF
TRBJ1-6	NA	TRBV5-1	NA	TGCGCCAGCAGCTCGGGGGACCAAACGGCTCCCCTCCACTTT	CASSSGDQTAPLHF
TRBJ2-5	NA	TRBV5-6	TRBD1	TGTGCCAGCAGCTTGTTCGACAGGGGGAGAGAGACCCAGTACTTC	CASSLFDRGRETQYF
TRBJ2-2	NA	TRBV19	TRBD1	TGTGCCGGCTGGACAGGGGGTGGGACCGGGGAGCTGTTTTTT	CAGWTGGGTGELFF
TRBJ1-5	NA	TRBV19	NA	TGTGCCAGTAGTTCCTCACGTGGGACAATCTCCGATCAGCCCCAGCATTTT	CASSSSRGTISDQPQHF
TRBJ1-2	few	TRBV7-6	NA	TGTGCCAGCAGCTTAGACCCAGGGCCTGGCTATGGCTACACCTTC	CASSLDPGPGYGYTF
TRBJ2-1	NA	TRBV7-9	TRBD2	TGTGCCAGCAGCTTAGACGGCGGGAGTTTCGATGAGCAGTTCTTC	CASSLDGGSFDEQFF
TRBJ2-5	NA	TRBV29-1	TRBD2	TGCAGCGTGACTAGCGGAGAGGAGACCCAGTACTTC	CSVTSGEETQYF
TRBJ2-3	once	TRBV6-4	NA	TGTGCCAGCAGTGACGGGGCGGGGAGCACAGATACGCAGTATTTT	CASSDGAGSTDTQYF
TRBJ1-2	NA	TRBV6-1	TRBD1	TGTGCCAGCAACCCGACAGGGAACTATGGCTACACCTTC	CASNPTGNYGYTF
TRBJ2-3	NA	TRBV11-1	TRBD1	TGTGCCGGCAGCGAATACAGGGGGCAGTCAGATACGCAGTATTTT	CAGSEYRGQSDTQYF
TRBJ1-1	NA	TRBV4-1	TRBD1	TGCGCCAGCAGCCAAGTCGGGACAGTAGCTTTCTTT	CASSQVGTVAFF
TRBJ2-5	NA	TRBV19	TRBD2	TGTGCCAGTAGTATGTCCGGGACTAGCGGGGGGGGTTCCCAAGAGACCCAGTACTTC	CASSMSGTSGGGSQETQYF
TRBJ2-7	few	TRBV13	TRBD2	TGTGCCAGCAGCCCCCGAGTAGCGGGGTCCTACGAGCAGTACTTC	CASSPRVAGSYEQYF
TRBJ1-5	once	TRBV7-2	TRBD1	TGTGCCAGCAGCTTAGTGGGGACAGGGGGCGGCAATCAGCCCCAGCATTTT	CASSLVGTGGGNQPQHF
TRBJ1-2	NA	TRBV7-9	TRBD1	TGTGCCAGCAGCTGGACAGGGACGGGTGGCTACACCTTC	CASSWTGTGGYTF
TRBJ1-2	once	TRBV18	NA	TGTGCCAGCTCACGCGATCAGCAGGTCGGGGGTGGCTACACCTTC	CASSRDQQVGGGYTF
TRBJ1-3	NA	TRBV7-8	NA	TGTGCCAGCAGCTCCCTTTTGGGGAGTGGAAACACCATATATTTT	CASSSLLGSGNTIYF
TRBJ1-2	few	TRBV30	NA	TGTGCCTGGAGGGGGACGTCTGAATCGCGGGATACCTTC	CAWRGTSESRDTF
TRBJ1-1	NA	TRBV6-5	TRBD1	TGTGCCAGCAGTAAGACAGGGGCTGGGGGGAAAGCTTTCTTT	CASSKTGAGGKAFF
TRBJ2-2	NA	TRBV4-1	NA	TGCGCCAGCAGCCAAGAGAGGACCGGGGAGCTGTTTTTT	CASSQERTGELFF
TRBJ2-1	once	TRBV14	NA	TGTGCCAGCAGCCAAAAGATCGGGGATGAGCAGTTCTTC	CASSQKIGDEQFF
TRBJ1-2	NA	TRBV9	NA	TGTGCCAGCAGCGTAGCCCCTAGCTCTGCTGCTAACTATGGCTACACCTTC	CASSVAPSSAANYGYTF
TRBJ2-1	NA	TRBV9	TRBD2	TGTGCCAGCAGCGTAGTTGGACTAGCGGGAGGCAGCAATGAGCAGTTCTTC	CASSVVGLAGGSNEQFF
TRBJ1-4	NA	TRBV5-6	TRBD1	TGTGCCAGCAGTCCAAGGACAGGGCGAGGTGAAAAACTGTTTTTT	CASSPRTGRGEKLFF
TRBJ2-7	NA	TRBV9	NA	TGTGCCAGCAGCCCACAGCCTGGTGAGCAGTACTTC	CASSPQPGEQYF
TRBJ2-4	NA	TRBV5-6	NA	TGTGCCAGCAGCTTGAGTGGCGGTGTCGAGGCCAAAAACATTCAGTACTTC	CASSLSGGVEAKNIQYF
TRBJ1-2	NA	TRBV6-5	TRBD1	TGTGCCAGCAGCCCGGACAGGGACTCAAATGGCTACACCTTC	CASSPDRDSNGYTF
TRBJ2-1	NA	TRBV11-2	TRBD2	TGTGCCAGCAGCCTACGGGGACTAGCGGGAGACAATGAGCAGTTCTTC	CASSLRGLAGDNEQFF
TRBJ1-1	NA	TRBV11-2	TRBD1	TGTGCCAGCAGCTCCTACAGGGGGCAAGGCACTGAAGCTTTCTTT	CASSSYRGQGTEAFF
TRBJ1-2	NA	TRBV27	TRBD1	TGTGCCAGCAGTTTATCTCGGGGGCGGCAGGGGGTTTCCTATGGCTACACCTTC	CASSLSRGRQGVSYGYTF
TRBJ1-2	NA	TRBV30	NA	TGTGCCTGGAGTCGGGGGACTGGTAACTATGGCTACACCTTC	CAWSRGTGNYGYTF
TRBJ1-5	NA	TRBV19	TRBD1	TGTGCCAGTAGTGCAACCGGACAGGGATCGTATAGCAATCAGCCCCAGCATTTT	CASSATGQGSYSNQPQHF
TRBJ1-1	NA	TRBV4-1	NA	TGCGCCAGCAGCCAAGAGGCCAGGACTGAAGCTTTCTTT	CASSQEARTEAFF
TRBJ2-5	NA	TRBV28	NA	TGTGCCAGCACCCCCGCCTTCAGTAGGAGGGAGACCCAGTACTTC	CASTPAFSRRETQYF
TRBJ1-2	once	TRBV5-4	TRBD1	TGTGCCAGCAGTTTCGATTCTTTCGGGACAGGGGTTTTTGGCTACACCTTC	CASSFDSFGTGVFGYTF
TRBJ2-3	once	TRBV9	TRBD2	TGTGCCAGCAGCGTAGGAGGGGGACTAGCGGGCACAGATACGCAGTATTTT	CASSVGGGLAGTDTQYF
TRBJ2-7	few	TRBV6-4	NA	TGTGCCAGCAGTGACTCTGAGCTCGGCGAGCAGTACTTC	CASSDSELGEQYF
TRBJ1-1	NA	TRBV5-1	NA	TGCGCCAGCAGCTTGATCCGTCGGGAGGACACTGAAGCTTTCTTT	CASSLIRREDTEAFF
TRBJ1-1	NA	TRBV30	NA	TGTGCCTGGAGTCGGGAGTCTGAAGCTTTCTTT	CAWSRESEAFF